The text below deals with one TCR beta chain. Its target antigen remains unknown. No clone much larger than this one lies a single base away; base qualities are absent. The listed sequencing device is Illumina NovaSeq 6000. TCRalpha and TCRbeta cDNA libraries were built by 5'RACE with constant-segment primers, adding sample barcodes and unique molecular identifiers. RNA was extracted from every sample with Trizol reagent. Library amplification was performed in two PCR steps, and a second sample barcode and Illumina TruSeq adapters were introduced in the second step. Sequencing of libraries was performed on an Illumina NovaSeq with 2 x 150 bp paired-end reads. In the original analysis: Demultiplexing of reads and collapsing into UMI-guided consensus sequences were performed with migec v1.2.7. Using mixcr v2.1.11, UMI consensuses were aligned to TRA and TRB V and J templates and then assembled into clonotypes. Clonotypes were classified as expanded or contracted when called significant by both edgeR and NoisET, with noise models trained on biological replicates. For edgeR calls, a false discovery rate-adjusted p below 0.01 and a log2 fold-change threshold of 1 were applied. As an exploratory analysis of dynamics, max-normalized trajectories of the 1000 most abundant clonotypes were examined with PCA combined with hierarchical clustering. Separately sequenced CD4+ and CD8+ repertoires were used to assign a CD4 or CD8 phenotype to each responding clone. Using fastp trimming at Q25 and MiXCR clonotype assembly, TCRdb reanalyzed the public sequencing data and kept in-frame beta chains. Entries are consolidated by CDR3 protein sequence, retaining the most common genes and DNA. The V and J calls follow TCRdb's processing rather than the paper's. Counted in this sample were about 600,000 distinct CDR3 sequences; about 22% of them appeared once. The ten largest clonotypes hold about 8.4% of the sample.

The germline V gene encodes CDR1 SEHNR and CDR2 FQNEAQ (reference sequence). Including the terminal cysteine and phenylalanine, the CDR3 comprises 15 residues. Just the 45-base CDR3 DNA is kept, in frame starting at base 1. V sheds 2 bases and J sheds 5 bases, leaving 15 bases between their ends. Ficoll-Paque density gradient centrifugation was used to isolate PBMCs. This entry comes from a study of T-cell memory formation after mild COVID-19 (dated by TCRdb to about 2021). Regarding the complete study: TCR sequence clusters from the two donors were found to be largely donor specific. T-cell clones expanding and contracting after mild COVID-19 in two donors were tracked by longitudinal TCRalpha and TCRbeta repertoire sequencing. The cohort comprised two young, previously healthy adult volunteers, one female and one male. Summary of the overall study and its limitations: The detection of some responding clones in pre-infection memory suggests that pre-existing cross-reactive memory T cells joined the SARS-CoV-2 response. Clones contracting from day 15 to 85 had balanced CD4/CD8 phenotypes, while a second wave expanding from day 15 to 37 was biased towards CD4+. Contracting CD4+ clones were found mainly in CM and EM memory subsets, while CD8+ clones were enriched in EMRA. Only two mild cases were covered by the study, and larger cohorts that include severe cases with pre-infection samples were considered necessary. The second-wave clones that peaked on day 37 were not confirmed to be SARS-CoV-2 specific.

Input material: PBMCs or a T cell subset sorted from them (not recorded which). The rearrangement joined TRBV7-9 to TRBJ2-5, with the D gene too uncertain to name. The TCR originated in an adult woman who had mild COVID-19 (a few samples of this study predate the infection). The sample titles of this study are shuffled in the database, so cell type and time point are left out; the donor was told from shared clones. The nucleotides are TGTGCCAGCAGCTTACATCCCGCCAGGCACGAGACCCAGTACTTC. Its coded protein is CASSLHPARHETQYF.